Listed below are T cell receptor beta chains from one sample, sequenced in a study of response to subunit inactivated influenza vaccine. TCRdb re-derived calls from the RT-PCR reads in MiXCR, one entry per CDR3 protein. This sample has hundreds of thousands of distinct CDR3 sequences; about 18% occur once, and the top ten carry approximately 11%. The sample here was PBMCs from blood, taken around 5 days after vaccination. The receptor set was obtained from a man between 45 and 60 years old who received an inactivated influenza vaccine. CDR3s include the opening cysteine and the closing phenylalanine or tryptophan. Fields, in order: J gene, clone size, D gene, V gene, CDR3 DNA, CDR3 protein. D genes are given only for firm matches. Some rows have no size entry. The others give once, few or many, or a class for an expanded clone.

j_call: TRBJ2-7; clone_size: many; d_call: .; v_call: TRBV29-1; cdr3_nt: TGCAGCGTTGTAAGGGACAACCCAGCCTACGAGCAGTACTTC; cdr3_aa: CSVVRDNPAYEQYF
j_call: TRBJ1-5; clone_size: few; d_call: .; v_call: TRBV6-2/TRBV6-3; cdr3_nt: TGTGCCAGCAGCCTCGACAGACCCGGGGGTCAGCCCCAGCATTTT; cdr3_aa: CASSLDRPGGQPQHF
j_call: TRBJ1-2; clone_size: few; d_call: .; v_call: TRBV10-3; cdr3_nt: TGTGCCATCTCGGCTACACAGTCCTCCCAAGCTAACTATGGCTACACCTTC; cdr3_aa: CAISATQSSQANYGYTF
j_call: TRBJ2-1; clone_size: few; d_call: .; v_call: TRBV5-1; cdr3_nt: TGCGCCAGCAGCTTGGGGGAGGTAGGGCAGTTCTTC; cdr3_aa: CASSLGEVGQFF
j_call: TRBJ1-1; clone_size: .; d_call: .; v_call: TRBV20-1; cdr3_nt: TGCAGTGCTAGAACCCGGTGGACAAGCCGCATGAACACTGAAGCTTTCTTT; cdr3_aa: CSARTRWTSRMNTEAFF
j_call: TRBJ1-5; clone_size: .; d_call: .; v_call: TRBV4-3; cdr3_nt: TGCGCCAGCAGCCAAGGGACAGCTGATCAGCCCCAGCATTTT; cdr3_aa: CASSQGTADQPQHF
j_call: TRBJ2-3; clone_size: .; d_call: .; v_call: TRBV20-1; cdr3_nt: TGCAGGGCTCAGTCGGTTACCACAGATACGCAGTATTTT; cdr3_aa: CRAQSVTTDTQYF
j_call: TRBJ2-1; clone_size: few; d_call: .; v_call: TRBV9; cdr3_nt: TGTGCCAGCAGCCCCTCACTGGGGACTTTGAATGAGCAGTTCTTC; cdr3_aa: CASSPSLGTLNEQFF
j_call: TRBJ2-1; clone_size: .; d_call: .; v_call: TRBV12-3/TRBV12-4; cdr3_nt: TGTGCCAGCACTACCGGGGGAGGAGGGGGCTACAATGAGCAGTTCTTC; cdr3_aa: CASTTGGGGGYNEQFF
j_call: TRBJ1-1; clone_size: .; d_call: .; v_call: TRBV20-1; cdr3_nt: TGCAGTGCTAGAGATGCGGGACTCATGAACACTGAAGCTTTCTTT; cdr3_aa: CSARDAGLMNTEAFF
j_call: TRBJ2-5; clone_size: .; d_call: TRBD2; v_call: TRBV12-3/TRBV12-4; cdr3_nt: TGTGCCAGCAGTTTGCCTAGCGGGGGGGCACGTCCTCTCCAAGAGACCCAGTACTTC; cdr3_aa: CASSLPSGGARPLQETQYF
j_call: TRBJ1-2; clone_size: .; d_call: .; v_call: TRBV30; cdr3_nt: TGTGCCTGGAGTGTACACGGGGGGGTTAACTATGGCTACACCTTC; cdr3_aa: CAWSVHGGVNYGYTF
j_call: TRBJ2-2; clone_size: few; d_call: .; v_call: TRBV6-5; cdr3_nt: TGTGCCAGCAGTTACTTAGCGCAGAACACCGGGGAGCTGTTTTTT; cdr3_aa: CASSYLAQNTGELFF
j_call: TRBJ2-6; clone_size: many; d_call: TRBD1; v_call: TRBV6-1; cdr3_nt: TGTGCCAGCAGGACAGGGGGCTCTGGGGCCAACGTCCTGACTTTC; cdr3_aa: CASRTGGSGANVLTF
j_call: TRBJ2-7; clone_size: few; d_call: TRBD2; v_call: TRBV15; cdr3_nt: TGTGCCACCAGCAGAGAGCGAGCGGGGGAATACGAGCAGTACTTC; cdr3_aa: CATSRERAGEYEQYF
j_call: TRBJ2-1; clone_size: many; d_call: .; v_call: TRBV12-3/TRBV12-4; cdr3_nt: TGTGCCAGCAGTTTTGGGGCCAACGGGGAGCAGTTCTTC; cdr3_aa: CASSFGANGEQFF
j_call: TRBJ2-2; clone_size: few; d_call: .; v_call: TRBV7-8; cdr3_nt: TGTGCCAGCAGCTTAGAGTCGAGTCGCGCCGGGGAGCTGTTTTTT; cdr3_aa: CASSLESSRAGELFF
j_call: TRBJ1-4; clone_size: few; d_call: .; v_call: TRBV7-2; cdr3_nt: TGTGCCAGCAGCGCTAGCCCACAGACGACTAATGAAAAACTGTTTTTT; cdr3_aa: CASSASPQTTNEKLFF
j_call: TRBJ2-7; clone_size: .; d_call: TRBD2; v_call: TRBV7-9; cdr3_nt: TGTGCCAGCAGCTTCCATAGTTCTAGCGGGTATTCCTACGAGCAGTACTTC; cdr3_aa: CASSFHSSSGYSYEQYF
j_call: TRBJ2-2; clone_size: many; d_call: .; v_call: TRBV7-3; cdr3_nt: TGTGCCAGCAGCCTCCAGGGAACTTTCGGGGAGCTGTTTTTT; cdr3_aa: CASSLQGTFGELFF
j_call: TRBJ2-7; clone_size: .; d_call: .; v_call: TRBV7-6; cdr3_nt: TGTGCCAGCAGCTTAACGCCAATTTTCCACGAGCAGTACTTC; cdr3_aa: CASSLTPIFHEQYF
j_call: TRBJ2-5; clone_size: few; d_call: TRBD1; v_call: TRBV5-1; cdr3_nt: TGCGCCAGCAGCTCTCCCCAGGGGGCAAGGGAGACCCAGTACTTC; cdr3_aa: CASSSPQGARETQYF
j_call: TRBJ1-3; clone_size: .; d_call: .; v_call: TRBV12-3/TRBV12-4; cdr3_nt: TGTGCTCAGCGGTCAGGATCTGGAAACACCATATATTTT; cdr3_aa: CAQRSGSGNTIYF
j_call: TRBJ1-5; clone_size: many; d_call: .; v_call: TRBV12-3/TRBV12-4; cdr3_nt: TGTGCCAGCAGTTCAAGACAGGCCCGCAATCAGCCCCAGCATTTT; cdr3_aa: CASSSRQARNQPQHF
j_call: TRBJ2-2; clone_size: .; d_call: TRBD1; v_call: TRBV11-2; cdr3_nt: TGTGCCAGCAGCTTGGGACAGGGGGCCGGCCGGGAGCTGTTTTTT; cdr3_aa: CASSLGQGAGRELFF
j_call: TRBJ2-7; clone_size: .; d_call: .; v_call: TRBV3-1; cdr3_nt: TGTGCCAGCAGCCATAATGTGCGGTTCTACGAGCAGTACTTC; cdr3_aa: CASSHNVRFYEQYF
j_call: TRBJ2-7; clone_size: many; d_call: .; v_call: TRBV12-3/TRBV12-4; cdr3_nt: TGTGCCAGCAGTTTTGGGACGGCGCGCTACGAGCAGTACTTC; cdr3_aa: CASSFGTARYEQYF
j_call: TRBJ2-2; clone_size: .; d_call: TRBD1; v_call: TRBV12-3/TRBV12-4; cdr3_nt: TGTGACAGCAACGGACAGGGGCCCGGGGAGCTGTTTTTT; cdr3_aa: CDSNGQGPGELFF
j_call: TRBJ2-2; clone_size: many; d_call: TRBD1; v_call: TRBV5-1; cdr3_nt: TGCGCCAGCAGCCAGACAGGGGATAACACCGGGGAGCTGTTTTTT; cdr3_aa: CASSQTGDNTGELFF
j_call: TRBJ1-1; clone_size: many; d_call: .; v_call: TRBV6-5; cdr3_nt: TGTGCCAGCAGTTACCCAGGCAACACTGAAGCTTTCTTT; cdr3_aa: CASSYPGNTEAFF
j_call: TRBJ1-1; clone_size: once; d_call: TRBD1; v_call: TRBV6-2/TRBV6-3; cdr3_nt: TGTGCCAGCAGTTACTCTAGGACAGGGGACGGAGCTGAAGCTTTCTTT; cdr3_aa: CASSYSRTGDGAEAFF
j_call: TRBJ2-7; clone_size: many; d_call: TRBD1; v_call: TRBV15; cdr3_nt: TGTGCCACCAGCAGAGGGGACAGGGCCTACGAGCAGTACTTC; cdr3_aa: CATSRGDRAYEQYF
j_call: TRBJ2-3; clone_size: once; d_call: .; v_call: TRBV5-1; cdr3_nt: TGCGCCAGCAGCTTGGGTATAGGGACCACAGATACGCAGTATTTT; cdr3_aa: CASSLGIGTTDTQYF
j_call: TRBJ2-7; clone_size: .; d_call: .; v_call: TRBV4-2; cdr3_nt: TGTGCCAGCAGCCACTCGGGGGCCGGGACATACTCCTACGAGCAGTACTTC; cdr3_aa: CASSHSGAGTYSYEQYF
j_call: TRBJ2-3; clone_size: once; d_call: .; v_call: TRBV28; cdr3_nt: TGTGCCAGCACACAAACCGTCGATACGCAGTATTTT; cdr3_aa: CASTQTVDTQYF
j_call: TRBJ2-1; clone_size: once; d_call: TRBD2; v_call: TRBV6-2/TRBV6-3; cdr3_nt: TGTGCCAGCAGTTACCCCGAGCTAGCGGAGGCCTACAATGAGCAGTTCTTC; cdr3_aa: CASSYPELAEAYNEQFF
j_call: TRBJ2-3; clone_size: few; d_call: TRBD2; v_call: TRBV20-1; cdr3_nt: TGCAGTGCTACCTGGACTAGCGGGACCTCGCAGTATTTT; cdr3_aa: CSATWTSGTSQYF
j_call: TRBJ1-6; clone_size: .; d_call: .; v_call: TRBV20-1; cdr3_nt: TGCAGTGCTAGTGACAGTAATTCACCCCTCCACTTT; cdr3_aa: CSASDSNSPLHF
j_call: TRBJ2-3; clone_size: few; d_call: TRBD2; v_call: TRBV6-5; cdr3_nt: TGTGCCAGCAGTTACAACCAAGCGGGAGGCACAGATACGCAGTATTTT; cdr3_aa: CASSYNQAGGTDTQYF
j_call: TRBJ2-5; clone_size: .; d_call: .; v_call: TRBV9; cdr3_nt: TGTGCCAGCAGCGCCAGAGGGCTAGGCGAGACCCAGTACTTC; cdr3_aa: CASSARGLGETQYF
j_call: TRBJ2-3; clone_size: many; d_call: TRBD2; v_call: TRBV20-1; cdr3_nt: TGCAGTGCATGGGGAAAACTAGCGGGGAAGACGGATACGCAGTATTTT; cdr3_aa: CSAWGKLAGKTDTQYF
j_call: TRBJ1-4; clone_size: .; d_call: .; v_call: TRBV6-5; cdr3_nt: TGTGCCAGCAGTTACTCGCCCACAACTAATGAAAAACTGTTTTTT; cdr3_aa: CASSYSPTTNEKLFF
j_call: TRBJ2-7; clone_size: few; d_call: .; v_call: TRBV20-1; cdr3_nt: TGCAGTGCTAGAGATCCCAGGGGCTCCACCTACGAGCAGTACTTC; cdr3_aa: CSARDPRGSTYEQYF
j_call: TRBJ2-1; clone_size: many; d_call: TRBD1; v_call: TRBV3-1; cdr3_nt: TGTGCCAGCAGTGACCTGATGGGACAGGGAGCTGAGCAGTTCTTC; cdr3_aa: CASSDLMGQGAEQFF
j_call: TRBJ2-1; clone_size: .; d_call: TRBD2; v_call: TRBV19; cdr3_nt: TGTGCCAGTAGTATGGGTTGGGTAGCGGGAGTCTTCAATGAGCAGTTCTTC; cdr3_aa: CASSMGWVAGVFNEQFF
j_call: TRBJ2-7; clone_size: few; d_call: .; v_call: TRBV29-1; cdr3_nt: TGCAGCGTCGGGGACTCAGCCTACGAGCAGTACTTC; cdr3_aa: CSVGDSAYEQYF
j_call: TRBJ2-1; clone_size: few; d_call: TRBD2; v_call: TRBV7-9; cdr3_nt: TGTGCCAGCAGCGCCCTGGGGGGGGGAAGGGGCTATGAGCAGTTCTTC; cdr3_aa: CASSALGGGRGYEQFF
j_call: TRBJ2-2; clone_size: .; d_call: .; v_call: TRBV6-5; cdr3_nt: TGTGCCAGCAGTTACTCCTCTAACACCGGGGAGCTGTTTTTT; cdr3_aa: CASSYSSNTGELFF
j_call: TRBJ2-1; clone_size: many; d_call: TRBD1; v_call: TRBV12-3/TRBV12-4; cdr3_nt: TGTGCCAGCAACCAATGGTTAGGGGGCTACTACAATGAGCAGTTCTTC; cdr3_aa: CASNQWLGGYYNEQFF
j_call: TRBJ2-5; clone_size: .; d_call: .; v_call: TRBV5-1; cdr3_nt: TGCGCCAGCAGCACTGGACTGGGGGGGGCAGAGACCCAGTACTTC; cdr3_aa: CASSTGLGGAETQYF
j_call: TRBJ2-3; clone_size: .; d_call: TRBD1; v_call: TRBV7-9; cdr3_nt: TGTGCCAGCAGCTTAATGACAGGGACCACAGATACGCAGTATTTT; cdr3_aa: CASSLMTGTTDTQYF
j_call: TRBJ2-3; clone_size: few; d_call: .; v_call: TRBV20-1; cdr3_nt: TGCAGTGCTAGAAGGGGGGATACGCAGTATTTT; cdr3_aa: CSARRGDTQYF